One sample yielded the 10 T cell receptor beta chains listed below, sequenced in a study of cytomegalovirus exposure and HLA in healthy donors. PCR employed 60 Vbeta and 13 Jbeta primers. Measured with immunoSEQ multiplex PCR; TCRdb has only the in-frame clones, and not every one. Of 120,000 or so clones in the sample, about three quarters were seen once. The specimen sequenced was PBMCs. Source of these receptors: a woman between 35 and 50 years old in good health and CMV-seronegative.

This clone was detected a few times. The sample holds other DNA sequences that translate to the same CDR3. The DNA for the CDR3 is TGTGCCAGCAGTTTGGGCAGGGGTTACGAGCAGTACTTC. Its translation: CASSLGRGYEQYF. The rearrangement links TRBV28 to TRBJ2-7, with D possibly matching TRBD1 (6 bases). The CDR3 has 13 amino acids. Germline CDR1 and CDR2: MDHEN and SYDVKM. V was trimmed by 3 bases and J by 4 bases, leaving 10 bases between them.

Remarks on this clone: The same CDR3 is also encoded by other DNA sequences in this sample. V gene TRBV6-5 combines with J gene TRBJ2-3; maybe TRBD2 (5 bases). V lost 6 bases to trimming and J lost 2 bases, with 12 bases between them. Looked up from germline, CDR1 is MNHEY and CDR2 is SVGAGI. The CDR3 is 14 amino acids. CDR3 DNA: TGTGCCAGCAGCTACCGGCTAGCCACAGATACGCAGTATTTT. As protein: CASSYRLATDTQYF.

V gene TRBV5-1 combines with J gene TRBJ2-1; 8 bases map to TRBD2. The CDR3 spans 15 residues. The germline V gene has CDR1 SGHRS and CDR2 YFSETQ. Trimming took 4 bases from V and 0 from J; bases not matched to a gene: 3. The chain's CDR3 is CASSPTSGSYNEQFF. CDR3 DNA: TGCGCCAGCAGCCCTACTAGCGGCTCCTACAATGAGCAGTTCTTC.

The CDR3: CASSSLGHAEETQYF. The CDR3 DNA reads TGTGCCAGCAGCTCACTGGGACATGCCGAAGAGACCCAGTACTTC. The gene calls are TRBV7-9 and TRBJ2-5; D perhaps matches TRBD1 (6 bases). Germline V CDR1 and CDR2: SEHNR, FQNEAQ (reference sequence). V was shortened by 4 bases and J by 3 bases, with 15 bases between the two germline ends. The CDR3 consists of 15 residues.

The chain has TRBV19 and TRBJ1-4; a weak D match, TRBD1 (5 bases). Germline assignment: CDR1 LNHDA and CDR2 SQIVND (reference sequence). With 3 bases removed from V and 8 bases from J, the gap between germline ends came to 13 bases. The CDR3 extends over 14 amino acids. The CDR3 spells CASSMGREDEKLFF. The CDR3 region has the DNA TGTGCCAGTAGTATGGGCAGGGAGGACGAAAAACTGTTTTTT.

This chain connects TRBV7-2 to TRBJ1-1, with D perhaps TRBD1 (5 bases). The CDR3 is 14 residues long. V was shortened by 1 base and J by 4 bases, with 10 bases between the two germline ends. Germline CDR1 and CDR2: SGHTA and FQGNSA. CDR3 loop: CASSLGGGSTEAFF. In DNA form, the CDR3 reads TGTGCCAGCAGCTTAGGTGGGGGGAGCACTGAAGCTTTCTTT.

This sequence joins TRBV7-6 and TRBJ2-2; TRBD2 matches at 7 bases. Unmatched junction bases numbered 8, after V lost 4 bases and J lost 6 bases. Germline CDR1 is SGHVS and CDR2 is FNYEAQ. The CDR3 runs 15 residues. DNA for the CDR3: TGTGCCAGCAGCTACGGCGGGAGAGCGGCCGGGGAGCTGTTTTTT. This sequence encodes CASSYGGRAAGELFF.

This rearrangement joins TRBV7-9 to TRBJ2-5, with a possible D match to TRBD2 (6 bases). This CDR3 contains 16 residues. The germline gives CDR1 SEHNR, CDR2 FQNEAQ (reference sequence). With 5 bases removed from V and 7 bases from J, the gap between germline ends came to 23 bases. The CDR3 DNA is TGTGCCAGCAGCCCTAGAAGGACTATTGCGTCTGTGACCCAGTACTTC. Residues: CASSPRRTIASVTQYF.

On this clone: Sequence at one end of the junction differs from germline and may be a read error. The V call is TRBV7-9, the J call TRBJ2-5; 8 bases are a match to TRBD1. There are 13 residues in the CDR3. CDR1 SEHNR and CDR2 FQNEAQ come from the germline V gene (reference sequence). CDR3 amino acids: CSSKQGAGETQYF. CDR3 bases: TGTTCCAGCAAGCAGGGGGCGGGGGAGACCCAGTACTTC.

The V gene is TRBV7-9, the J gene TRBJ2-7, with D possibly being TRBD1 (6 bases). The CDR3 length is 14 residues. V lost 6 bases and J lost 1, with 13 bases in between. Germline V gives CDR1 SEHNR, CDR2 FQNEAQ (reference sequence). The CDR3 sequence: CASSSRGGSYEQYF. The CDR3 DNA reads TGTGCCAGCAGTTCCAGGGGTGGGTCCTACGAGCAGTACTTC.